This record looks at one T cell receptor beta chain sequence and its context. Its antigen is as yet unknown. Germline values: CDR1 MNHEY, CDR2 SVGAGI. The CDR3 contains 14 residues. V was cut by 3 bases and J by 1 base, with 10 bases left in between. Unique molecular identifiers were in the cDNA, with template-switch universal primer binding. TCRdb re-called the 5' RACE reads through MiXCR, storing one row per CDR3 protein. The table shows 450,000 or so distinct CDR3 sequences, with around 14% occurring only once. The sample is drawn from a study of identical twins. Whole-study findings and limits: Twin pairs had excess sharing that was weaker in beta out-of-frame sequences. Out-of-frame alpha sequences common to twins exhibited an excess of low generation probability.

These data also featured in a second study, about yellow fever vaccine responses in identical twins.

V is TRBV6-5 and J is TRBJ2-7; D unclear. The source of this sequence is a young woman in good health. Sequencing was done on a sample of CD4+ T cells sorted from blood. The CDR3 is CASSYRGSSYEQYF. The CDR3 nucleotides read TGTGCCAGCAGTTATCGTGGGTCTTCCTACGAGCAGTACTTC.